The 20 T cell receptor beta chains reported below all come from one sample, sequenced in a study of CD8+ T cells in alopecia areata. Extracted RNA was reverse transcribed, and the resulting cDNA served as sequencing template. The method was immunoSEQ multiplex PCR; TCRdb's version includes in-frame clones alone and lacks a portion of them. The sample shows approximately 98,000 clones, 50% to 60% of them seen only once. The specimen sequenced was NKG2D-low CD8+ T cells sorted from blood. These TCRs come from a human donor with alopecia areata.

This chain uses TRBV2 with TRBJ2-2; D is ambiguous. Germline V gene lookup returns CDR1 SNHLY and CDR2 FYNNEI. The CDR3 runs 13 residues. Trimming removed 7 bases at V and 2 bases at J, with 8 bases between. The CDR3 DNA reads as TGTGCCAGCACGGAGACTAACACCGGGGAGCTGTTTTTT. Protein: CASTETNTGELFF.

In this sample, this clone turned up a few times. This chain links TRBV6-4 with TRBJ2-1; D is unclear. Per germline, CDR1 MRHNA and CDR2 SNTAGT. The V and J ends lost 3 bases and 2 bases respectively, with 5 bases between them. The CDR3 covers 13 residues. The DNA of the CDR3 is TGTGCCAGCAGTGAATTCCCCTACAATGAGCAGTTCTTC. Translating gives CASSEFPYNEQFF.

CDR3 sequence (DNA): TGTGCCAGCAGTCCAAAATTCAGATCCTACAATGAGCAGTTCTTC. As protein: CASSPKFRSYNEQFF. The chain has TRBV6-5 and TRBJ2-1; no clear D gene. V was clipped by 5 bases and J by 1 base, with 12 bases between them. Germline V CDR1 and CDR2: MNHEY, SVGAGI. The CDR3 has 15 amino acids.

V gene TRBV9 combines with J gene TRBJ2-7; the D gene could be TRBD1 or TRBD2 (5 bases each). V dropped 0 bases and J dropped 6 bases, with 16 bases sitting between them. Per germline, CDR1 SGDLS and CDR2 YYNGEE. The CDR3 runs to 15 residues. The CDR3 bases are TGTGCCAGCAGCGTAGGTAAGGGACCGACTCCCGAGCAGTACTTC. As protein: CASSVGKGPTPEQYF.

This chain links TRBV27 with TRBJ2-7; possibly TRBD2 for D (6 bases). This CDR3 is built from 14 residues. The V end was cut by 6 bases, the J end by 3 bases, with 15 bases between. Per germline, CDR1 MNHEY and CDR2 SMNVEV (reference sequence). The CDR3 sequence: CASSRPGLGYEQYF. The CDR3 bases are TGTGCCAGCAGCCGTCCGGGACTGGGCTACGAGCAGTACTTC.

This clone occurred once. The J gene is TRBJ2-7, the V gene TRBV5-1, with 7 positions matching TRBD2. The CDR3 loop spans 19 amino acids. The V gene end was trimmed by 5 bases and the J gene end by 2 bases; junction bases not matched to a gene: 22. Germline CDR1 and CDR2: SGHRS and YFSETQ. The CDR3 coding sequence is TGCGCCAGCAGTGGGTGGTCTCGGGCGGGAGAGGATACCCCCTACGAGCAGTACTTC. Its translation: CASSGWSRAGEDTPYEQYF.

This clone was detected only once. V is TRBV7-8 and J is TRBJ2-1; no definite D call. Trimming removed 1 base at V and 3 bases at J, with 7 bases between. CDR1 is SGHVS and CDR2 is FQNEAQ in the germline V gene. The CDR3 sequence is 14 residues long. This chain's CDR3 is CASSLGLGYNEQFF. CDR3 bases: TGTGCCAGCAGCTTAGGGCTGGGCTACAATGAGCAGTTCTTC.

This clone appeared once. The rearrangement joins TRBV29-1 to TRBJ1-4; no firm D call. The CDR3 runs 14 residues. CDR1 SQVTM and CDR2 ANQGSEA come from the germline V gene. The V end lost 5 bases, the J end lost 0 bases, and 10 bases lay between the germline ends. The CDR3 spells CSVRGFATNEKLFF. The CDR3 nucleotides read TGCAGCGTTAGAGGGTTTGCAACTAATGAAAAACTGTTTTTT.

This sequence joins TRBV19 and TRBJ1-2; possibly TRBD1 for D (5 bases). Deletions cut 5 bases from V and 4 bases from J, with 14 bases between. The CDR3 consists of 14 residues. From germline, CDR1 is LNHDA and CDR2 SQIVND (reference sequence). The CDR3: CASSPTQGFYGYTF. The CDR3 nucleotides read TGTGCCAGTAGTCCTACCCAGGGCTTCTATGGCTACACCTTC. The entire variable domain, with the rest obtained from reference TRBV19 and TRBJ1-2, is as follows: DGGITQSPKYLFRKEGQNVTLSCEQNLNHDAMYWYRQDPGQGLRLIYYSQIVNDFQKGDIAEGYSVSREKKESFPLTVTSAQKNPTAFYLCASSPTQGFYGYTFGSGTRLTVV.

The CDR3 nucleotides read TGTGCCAGCAGTTTAACACGCTCCTACGAGCAGTACTTC. It specifies CASSLTRSYEQYF. The J gene is TRBJ2-7, the V gene TRBV6-5; the D is unclear. The germline V gene encodes CDR1 MNHEY and CDR2 SVGAGI. The CDR3 is made up of 13 amino acids. The V end was cut by 4 bases, the J end by 0 bases, with 7 bases between.

In its sample, this clone was seen a few times. The chain has TRBV11-2 and TRBJ2-1; 7 bases map to TRBD2. V was pared by 5 bases and J by 4 bases, with 11 bases of the junction left unmatched. In germline, CDR1 is SGHAT, CDR2 FQNNGV. The CDR3 runs 16 residues. The CDR3: CASSIDGGSSYNEQFF. The CDR3, as DNA: TGTGCCAGCAGCATCGACGGCGGGAGCTCGTACAATGAGCAGTTCTTC.

The V call is TRBV28, the J call TRBJ1-5; 12 bases are a match to TRBD1. The CDR3 is 14 amino acids. Germline V gives CDR1 MDHEN, CDR2 SYDVKM. After removal of 6 bases from V and 5 bases from J, the junction contained 2 bases not matched to a gene. The CDR3 bases are TGTGCCAGCAGGTGGGACAGGGGGCATCAGCCCCAGCATTTT. This encodes CASRWDRGHQPQHF.

This clone was observed a few times. The chain uses TRBV4-1 and TRBJ1-2; D is unresolved. The CDR3 extends over 16 amino acids. CDR1 is MGHRA and CDR2 is YSYEKL in the germline V gene. Trimming took off 1 base at V and 7 bases at J, with 19 bases between the two ends. CDR3 amino acids: CASSQVGDRIASGYTF. CDR3 nucleotides: TGCGCCAGCAGCCAAGTAGGTGATCGCATAGCCAGTGGCTACACCTTC.

This sequence joins TRBV7-9 and TRBJ1-1; D possibly corresponds to TRBD1 (5 bases). Germline V gene data show CDR1 as SEHNR and CDR2 as FQNEAQ (reference sequence). Trimming took 2 bases from V and 2 from J, leaving 9 bases between them. The CDR3 extends over 14 amino acids. CDR3 sequence (DNA): TGTGCCAGCAGCTTACGAGGGGCCAACACTGAAGCTTTCTTT. This translates into CASSLRGANTEAFF. The complete variable domain, with remaining parts taken from reference TRBV7-9 and TRBJ1-1, reads DTGVSQNPRHKITKRGQNVTFRCDPISEHNRLYWYRQTLGQGPEFLTYFQNEAQLEKSRLLSDRFSAERPKGSFSTLEIQRTEQGDSAMYLCASSLRGANTEAFFGQGTRLTVV.

The chain joins TRBV27 to TRBJ2-1, with D perhaps TRBD1 (5 bases). The V end was cut by 2 bases, the J end by 7 bases, with 15 bases between. This CDR3 spans 15 amino acids. In germline, CDR1 is MNHEY, CDR2 SMNVEV (reference sequence). The CDR3 here is CASSLSMGPGNEQFF. CDR3 nucleotides: TGTGCCAGCAGTTTAAGTATGGGGCCAGGGAATGAGCAGTTCTTC.

V is TRBV6-6 and J is TRBJ1-1, with unresolved D. The CDR3 totals 15 residues. Germline V gene sequence: CDR1 MNHNY, CDR2 SVGAGI (reference sequence). The germline V and J ends were trimmed by 4 bases and 1 base, with 13 bases remaining between them. The DNA for the CDR3 is TGTGCCAGCAGTTCCGCGACCGGCGCGAACACTGAAGCTTTCTTT. Translating it yields CASSSATGANTEAFF.

The chain is built from TRBV27 and TRBJ2-7, with a tentative D call TRBD2 (5 bases). Germline assignment: CDR1 MNHEY and CDR2 SMNVEV (reference sequence). The V gene lost 4 bases and the J gene lost 2 bases, with 12 bases spanning the gap. This CDR3 has 14 amino acids. CDR3 region: CASSSAGTTYEQYF. The CDR3 nucleotides read TGTGCCAGCAGTTCGGCGGGCACGACCTACGAGCAGTACTTC.

The chain combines TRBV13 with TRBJ1-4; a weak D match, TRBD1 (5 bases). The CDR3 contains 14 residues. CDR1 and CDR2 (germline): PRHDT, FYEKMQ (reference sequence). V shed 3 bases and J shed 8 bases, with 13 bases lying between them. The DNA for the CDR3 is TGTGCCAGCAGCTTTCCCGGGACGTCAGAAAAACTGTTTTTT. Amino acids: CASSFPGTSEKLFF.

This clone was seen a few times. The chain combines TRBV7-9 with TRBJ2-2, with D hard to call. V was shortened by 3 bases and J by 4 bases, with 3 bases between the two germline ends. This CDR3 is 12 amino acids long. The germline V gene encodes CDR1 SEHNR and CDR2 FQNEAQ (reference sequence). The CDR3 DNA is TGTGCCAGCAGCTTTGTCACCGGGGAGCTGTTTTTT. Its translation: CASSFVTGELFF. Full variable domain (rest looked up from reference TRBV7-9 and TRBJ2-2): DTGVSQNPRHKITKRGQNVTFRCDPISEHNRLYWYRQTLGQGPEFLTYFQNEAQLEKSRLLSDRFSAERPKGSFSTLEIQRTEQGDSAMYLCASSFVTGELFFGEGSRLTVL.

In this sample, this clone turned up a few times. The rearrangement uses TRBV7-8 and TRBJ2-5; 7 bases agree with TRBD1. The trim removed 5 bases at V and 2 bases at J, leaving 2 bases unmatched. Germline V gene lookup returns CDR1 SGHVS and CDR2 FQNEAQ. The CDR3 is made up of 13 amino acids. The CDR3 DNA sequence: TGTGCCAGCAGCCCGGGACAGCAAGAGACCCAGTACTTC. This translates into CASSPGQQETQYF.